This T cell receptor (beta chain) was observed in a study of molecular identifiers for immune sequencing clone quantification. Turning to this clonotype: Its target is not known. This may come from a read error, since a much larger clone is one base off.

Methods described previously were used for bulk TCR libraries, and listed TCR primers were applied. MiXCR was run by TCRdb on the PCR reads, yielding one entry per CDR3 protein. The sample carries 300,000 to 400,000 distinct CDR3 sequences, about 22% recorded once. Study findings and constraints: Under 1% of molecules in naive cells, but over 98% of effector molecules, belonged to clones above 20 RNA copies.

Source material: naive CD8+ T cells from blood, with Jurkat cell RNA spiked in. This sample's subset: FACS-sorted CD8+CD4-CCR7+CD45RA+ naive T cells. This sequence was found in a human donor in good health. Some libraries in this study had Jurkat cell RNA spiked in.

In DNA, the CDR3 is TGCGCCAGCAGCTTGGGATCAGGGGGCGGTTGCGAGCAGTACTTC. Its translation is CASSLGSGGGCEQYF. The chain links TRBV5-1 to TRBJ2-7; TRBD1 matches at 8 bases. The germline V gene has CDR1 SGHRS and CDR2 YFSETQ. Trimming took 0 bases from V and 6 from J; bases not matched to a gene: 8. The CDR3 loop spans 15 amino acids.